These T cell receptor beta chains were read from a single sample in a study of blood T cell repertoires in COVID-19. The repertoire was sequenced with immunoSEQ multiplex PCR; TCRdb's copy has only in-frame clones and lacks some. This repertoire shows about 210,000 clones, around three quarters found once; its top ten account for 7.2%. The sequenced sample was peripheral blood. These receptors were collected from a woman in her 70s with acute or convalescent COVID-19. CDR3s include the opening cysteine and the closing phenylalanine or tryptophan. The D gene is left open where the match is weak. The size entry is marked missing in some rows and otherwise reads once, few, many or a size class.

clone_size,cdr3_length,d_call,v_call,j_call,cdr3_nt,cdr3_aa
.,12,.,TRBV30,TRBJ2-7,TGTGCCTGGAGTGTATCTTTCTACGAGCAGTACTTC,CAWSVSFYEQYF
.,16,TRBD1,TRBV15,TRBJ2-7,TGTGCCACCAGCAGAGATCGCTCCGGGACAGGGACCGAGCAGTACTTC,CATSRDRSGTGTEQYF
.,15,TRBD2,TRBV11-2,TRBJ2-5,TGTGCCAGCAGCCGGTTGGGGGGGGAGGTAGAGACCCAGTACTTC,CASSRLGGEVETQYF
.,12,.,TRBV21-1,TRBJ1-2,TGTGCCAGCAGCGTGACAGGGGATGGCTACACCTTC,CASSVTGDGYTF
.,11,.,TRBV19,TRBJ2-5,TGTGCCAGTACCCCCAAAGAGACCCAGTACTTC,CASTPKETQYF
.,11,.,TRBV30,TRBJ1-2,TGTGCCTGGACTTCCCGGGACAGCTACACCTTC,CAWTSRDSYTF
.,14,.,TRBV9,TRBJ2-5,TGTGCCAGCAGCCTAGAGGAGTACCAAGAGACCCAGTACTTC,CASSLEEYQETQYF
.,12,.,TRBV24-1,TRBJ2-7,TGTGCCACCAGTGAGAGGGGGTACGAGCAGTACTTC,CATSERGYEQYF
few,16,TRBD2,TRBV9,TRBJ2-2,TGTGCCAGCAGCGTAGGGCTAGCGGGGGACACCGGGGAGCTGTTTTTT,CASSVGLAGDTGELFF
.,17,.,TRBV24-1,TRBJ1-3,TGTGCCACCAGTGACACCAGGGGAACAGACTCTGGAAACACCATATATTTT,CATSDTRGTDSGNTIYF
.,13,TRBD1,TRBV2,TRBJ1-1,TGTGCCAGCAGGGACAGGGGGCCGATAACAACTTTCTTT,CASRDRGPITTFF
.,15,.,TRBV30,TRBJ2-1,TGTGCCTGGTCCCAGGGGCCCAGCTCCTACAATGAGCAGTTCTTC,CAWSQGPSSYNEQFF
.,13,.,TRBV5-1,TRBJ2-7,TGCGCCAGCGGAGACTACAGCTTGGGGGAGCAGTACTTC,CASGDYSLGEQYF
once,13,TRBD2,TRBV2,TRBJ2-2,TGTGCCAGCAAAGGGGAGGGCACCGGGGAGCTGTTTTTT,CASKGEGTGELFF
.,16,TRBD1,TRBV5-1,TRBJ2-7,TGCGCCAGCAGCTTTAGGGACAGCTCATCTTCCTACGAGCAGTACTTC,CASSFRDSSSSYEQYF
.,15,TRBD2,TRBV2,TRBJ2-1,TGTGCCAGCACTGCCTTTAGCGGGGGCCAGGATGAGCAGTTCTTC,CASTAFSGGQDEQFF
.,15,.,TRBV27,TRBJ2-3,TGTGCCAGCAGGTTAGGGGGGGGTGCCGCAGATACGCAGTATTTT,CASRLGGGAADTQYF
.,16,.,TRBV21-1,TRBJ1-1,TGTGCCAGCAGCAAAGATCGGGGGGGCATGAACACTGAAGCTTTCTTT,CASSKDRGGMNTEAFF
.,15,TRBD1,TRBV6-5,TRBJ2-7,TGTGCCAGCAGGCCAACTTTTTCGGACAGGGGGCAGCAGTACTTC,CASRPTFSDRGQQYF
.,15,.,TRBV6-5,TRBJ2-1,TGTGCCAGCAGTATAAGGACTGAGGGCTACAATGAGCAGTTCTTC,CASSIRTEGYNEQFF
.,13,TRBD1,TRBV3-1/TRBV3-2,TRBJ1-5,TGTGCCAGCAGCGACAGGGGGGGTCAGCCCCAGCATTTT,CASSDRGGQPQHF
.,13,TRBD2,TRBV6-5,TRBJ2-3,TGTGCCAGCAGGTCTGGGGGGGCAGATACGCAGTATTTT,CASRSGGADTQYF
once,14,.,TRBV19,TRBJ2-3,TGTGCCTCCCGGAGGGGGGGCGAGGTAGATACGCAGTATTTT,CASRRGGEVDTQYF
once,15,.,TRBV5-1,TRBJ1-2,TGCGCCAGCAGCTTGACCGCAGGGGTTAACTATGGCTACACCTTC,CASSLTAGVNYGYTF
.,14,TRBD1,TRBV12-5,TRBJ2-1,TGTGCTAGTGGTTTAGGGACAGGGGTGAATGAGCAGTTCTTC,CASGLGTGVNEQFF
.,13,TRBD1,TRBV10-3,TRBJ2-7,TGTGCCACTACCGGGACAGGAACCTACGAGCAGTACTTC,CATTGTGTYEQYF
.,13,.,TRBV29-1,TRBJ1-4,TGCAGCGGGCGGGTCTCTACCGGGGAAAAACTGTTTTTT,CSGRVSTGEKLFF
once,15,TRBD1,TRBV5-1,TRBJ1-6,TGCGCCAGCAGCTCTGGCACAGGGGAGTACTCACCCCTCCACTTT,CASSSGTGEYSPLHF
.,20,.,TRBV14,TRBJ2-6,TGTGCCAGCAGCCAAGTTTGGTTTGGCCGGGGGACGCGTGGGGCCAACGTCCTGACTTTC,CASSQVWFGRGTRGANVLTF
once,13,.,TRBV5-1,TRBJ1-3,TGCGCCAGCAGCCCCTTCCTTGGAAACACCATATATTTT,CASSPFLGNTIYF
.,14,TRBD1,TRBV18,TRBJ2-7,TGTGCCAGCTCACGGGAACAGGGGGTGGTCGAGCAGTACTTC,CASSREQGVVEQYF
.,15,.,TRBV11-1,TRBJ2-1,TGTGCCAGCAGCTTAGCGTGGGGGCCGATCAATGAGCAGTTCTTC,CASSLAWGPINEQFF
.,12,.,TRBV6-5,TRBJ1-2,TGTGCCAGCATCGCGACAGCCTATGGCTACACCTTC,CASIATAYGYTF
.,15,.,TRBV18,TRBJ1-1,TGTGCCAGCTCACAGGCACAGGGAAAGGGCACTGAAGCTTTCTTT,CASSQAQGKGTEAFF
.,17,TRBD1,TRBV5-5,TRBJ2-5,TGTGCCAGCAGCGTACAACCCGGGACAGGGCGCCAAGAGACCCAGTACTTC,CASSVQPGTGRQETQYF
.,15,.,TRBV5-6,TRBJ2-6,TGTGCCAGCAAAGGTCGGGACTCTGGGGCCAACGTCCTGACTTTC,CASKGRDSGANVLTF